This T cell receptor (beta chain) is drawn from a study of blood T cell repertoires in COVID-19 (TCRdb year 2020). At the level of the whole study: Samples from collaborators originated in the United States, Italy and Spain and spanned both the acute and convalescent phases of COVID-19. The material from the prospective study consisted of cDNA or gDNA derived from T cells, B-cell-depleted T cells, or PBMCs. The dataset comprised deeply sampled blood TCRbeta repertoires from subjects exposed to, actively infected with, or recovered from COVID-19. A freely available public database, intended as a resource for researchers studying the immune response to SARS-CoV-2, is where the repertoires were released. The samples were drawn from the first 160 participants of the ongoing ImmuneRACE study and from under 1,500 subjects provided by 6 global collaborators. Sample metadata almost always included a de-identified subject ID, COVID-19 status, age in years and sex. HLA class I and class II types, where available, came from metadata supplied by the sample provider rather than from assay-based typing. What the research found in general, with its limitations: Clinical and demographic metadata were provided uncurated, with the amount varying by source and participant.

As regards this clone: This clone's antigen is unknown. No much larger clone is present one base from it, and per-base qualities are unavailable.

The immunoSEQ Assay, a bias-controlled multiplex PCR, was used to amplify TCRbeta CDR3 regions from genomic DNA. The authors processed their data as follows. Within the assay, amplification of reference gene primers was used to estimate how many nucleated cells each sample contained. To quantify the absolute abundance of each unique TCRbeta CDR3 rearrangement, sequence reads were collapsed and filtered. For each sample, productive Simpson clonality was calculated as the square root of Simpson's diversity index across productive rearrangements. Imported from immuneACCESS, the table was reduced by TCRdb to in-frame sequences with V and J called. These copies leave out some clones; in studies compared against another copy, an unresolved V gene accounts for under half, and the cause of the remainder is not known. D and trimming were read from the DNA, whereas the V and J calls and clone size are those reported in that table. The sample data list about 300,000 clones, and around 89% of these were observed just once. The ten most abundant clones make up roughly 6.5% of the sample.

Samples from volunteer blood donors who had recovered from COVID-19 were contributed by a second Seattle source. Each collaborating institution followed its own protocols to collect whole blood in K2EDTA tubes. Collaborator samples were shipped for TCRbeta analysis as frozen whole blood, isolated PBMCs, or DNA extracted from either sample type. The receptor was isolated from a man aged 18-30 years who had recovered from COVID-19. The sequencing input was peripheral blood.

The DNA sequence is as follows: TGTGCCAGCAGCCATGGGACTAGCGGGGGGTCCTACAATGAGCAGTTCTTC. Its coded protein is CASSHGTSGGSYNEQFF. Recombination connected TRBV7-2 to TRBJ2-1, and TRBD2 aligns with 15 junction nucleotides. V ends up 5 bases short and J 1 base short, with an unmatched junction base count of 3. Spanning cysteine to phenylalanine, the CDR3 consists of 17 amino acids. Only the CDR3 portion is preserved as DNA: 51 bases, with reading frame beginning at the first base. Looking up the germline V gene yields CDR1 SGHTA and CDR2 FQGNSA.